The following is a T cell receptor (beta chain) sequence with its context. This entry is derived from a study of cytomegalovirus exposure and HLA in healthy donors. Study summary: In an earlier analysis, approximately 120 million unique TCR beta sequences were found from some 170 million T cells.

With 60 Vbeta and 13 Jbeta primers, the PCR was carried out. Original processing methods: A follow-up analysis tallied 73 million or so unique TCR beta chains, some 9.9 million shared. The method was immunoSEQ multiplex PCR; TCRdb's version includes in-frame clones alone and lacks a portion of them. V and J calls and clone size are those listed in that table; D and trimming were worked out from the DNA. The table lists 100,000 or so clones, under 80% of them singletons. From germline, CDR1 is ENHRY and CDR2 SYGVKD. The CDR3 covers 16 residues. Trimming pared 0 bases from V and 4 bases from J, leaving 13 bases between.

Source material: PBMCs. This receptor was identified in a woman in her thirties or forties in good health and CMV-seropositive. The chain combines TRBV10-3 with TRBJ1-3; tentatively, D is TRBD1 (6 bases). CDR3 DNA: TGTGCCATCAGTGAGTCCGCACGGGACAACGGAAACACCATATATTTT. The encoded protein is CAISESARDNGNTIYF.